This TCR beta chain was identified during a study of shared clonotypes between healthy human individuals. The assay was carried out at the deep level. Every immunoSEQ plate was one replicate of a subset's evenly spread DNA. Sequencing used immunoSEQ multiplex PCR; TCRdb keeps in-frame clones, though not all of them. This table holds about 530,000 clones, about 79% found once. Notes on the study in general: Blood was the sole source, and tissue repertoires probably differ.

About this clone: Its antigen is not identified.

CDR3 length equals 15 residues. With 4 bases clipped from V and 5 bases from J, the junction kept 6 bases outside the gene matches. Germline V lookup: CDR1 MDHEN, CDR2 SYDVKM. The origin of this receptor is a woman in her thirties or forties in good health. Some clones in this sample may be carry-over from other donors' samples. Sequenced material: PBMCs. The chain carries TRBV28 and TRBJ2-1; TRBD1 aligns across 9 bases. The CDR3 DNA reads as TGTGCCAGCAGTTCTTACCGGGACAGGGACAATGAGCAGTTCTTC. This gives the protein CASSSYRDRDNEQFF.